The present entry profiles one T cell receptor beta chain with its context. Using immunoSEQ multiplex PCR, the repertoire was profiled, and TCRdb retains in-frame clones only, with some absent. Among about 76,000 clones, roughly 90% were seen once, and the ten largest hold 3.5% to 5%. This CDR3 has 13 residues. Germline V gene sequence: CDR1 MNHEY, CDR2 SVGAGI. The V gene lost 2 bases and the J gene lost 4 bases, with 6 bases spanning the gap. Described time point: pretreatment peripheral blood. These data originate in a study of PD-L1 blockade in urothelial cancer. The starting material was PBMCs, obtained around atezolizumab (anti-PD-L1) treatment. The chain recombines TRBV6-5 with TRBJ1-5; the D is unclear. The TCR was taken from a man in his 70s with urothelial cancer. CDR3 region: CASSYRENQPQHF. The CDR3 DNA follows: TGTGCCAGCAGTTACAGAGAGAATCAGCCCCAGCATTTT.